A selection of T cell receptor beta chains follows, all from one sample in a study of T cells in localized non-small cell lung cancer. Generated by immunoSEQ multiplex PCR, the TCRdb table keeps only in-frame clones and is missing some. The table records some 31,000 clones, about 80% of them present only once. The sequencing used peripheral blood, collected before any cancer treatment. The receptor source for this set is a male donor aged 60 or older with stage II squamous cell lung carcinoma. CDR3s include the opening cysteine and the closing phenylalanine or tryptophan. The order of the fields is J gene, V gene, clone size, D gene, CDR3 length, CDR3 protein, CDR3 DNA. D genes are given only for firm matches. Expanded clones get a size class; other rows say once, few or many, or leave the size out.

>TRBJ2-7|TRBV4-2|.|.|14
CASSQETGYYEQYF
TGTGCCAGCAGCCAGGAGACAGGATACTACGAGCAGTACTTC
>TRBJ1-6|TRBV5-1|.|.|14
CASSGGGDNSPLHF
TGCGCCAGCAGTGGGGGTGGAGATAATTCACCCCTCCACTTT
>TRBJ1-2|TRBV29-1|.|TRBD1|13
CSVGTGGDYGYTF
TGCAGCGTTGGGACAGGGGGCGACTATGGCTACACCTTC
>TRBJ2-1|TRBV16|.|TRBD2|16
CASSQWGLAGNNEQFF
TGTGCCAGCAGCCAATGGGGACTAGCGGGGAACAATGAGCAGTTCTTC
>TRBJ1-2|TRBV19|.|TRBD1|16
CASSIRTGGDGYGYTF
TGTGCCAGTAGTATTCGGACAGGGGGCGATGGTTATGGCTACACCTTC
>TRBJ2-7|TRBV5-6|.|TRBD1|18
CASSLVSGGAIGSYEQYF
TGTGCCAGCAGCTTGGTGTCAGGGGGCGCAATCGGATCCTACGAGCAGTACTTC
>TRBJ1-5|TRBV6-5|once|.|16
CASSYSAPSGNQPQHF
TGTGCCAGCAGTTACTCTGCTCCTAGCGGCAATCAGCCCCAGCATTTT
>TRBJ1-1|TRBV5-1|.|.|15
CASSSPTGMNTEAFF
TGCGCCAGCAGCTCACCGACGGGGATGAACACTGAAGCTTTCTTT
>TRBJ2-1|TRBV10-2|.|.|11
CASSERQVGFF
TGCGCCAGCAGTGAGAGGCAGGTCGGCTTCTTC
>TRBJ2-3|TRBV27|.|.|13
CASSFLRGDTQYF
TGTGCCAGCAGTTTTCTACGGGGAGATACGCAGTATTTT
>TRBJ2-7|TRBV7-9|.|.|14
CASSLGRSSYEQYF
TGTGCCAGCAGCTTAGGACGTTCCTCCTACGAGCAGTACTTC
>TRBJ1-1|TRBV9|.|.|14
CASSARGVRTEAFF
TGTGCCAGCAGCGCCAGGGGTGTGAGGACTGAAGCTTTCTTT
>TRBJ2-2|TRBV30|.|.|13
CAWSVRATGELFF
TGTGCCTGGAGTGTAAGGGCCACCGGGGAGCTGTTTTTT
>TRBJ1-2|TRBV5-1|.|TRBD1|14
CASSLTGDEKGYTF
TGCGCCAGCAGCTTAACAGGGGACGAGAAGGGCTACACCTTC
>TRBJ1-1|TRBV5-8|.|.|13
CASSLGMKTEAFF
TGTGCCAGCAGCTTGGGGATGAAGACTGAAGCTTTCTTT
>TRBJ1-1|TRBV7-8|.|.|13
CASSFGLNTEAFF
TGTGCCAGCAGCTTTGGACTGAACACTGAAGCTTTCTTT
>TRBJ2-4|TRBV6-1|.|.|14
CASSGIEGKNIQYF
TGTGCCAGCAGTGGAATTGAGGGGAAAAACATTCAGTACTTC
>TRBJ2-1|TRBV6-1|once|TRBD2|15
CASRLGLAEKGEQFF
TGTGCCAGCAGGTTGGGACTAGCGGAAAAGGGGGAGCAGTTCTTC
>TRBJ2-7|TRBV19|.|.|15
CASSIQGRLIYEQYF
TGTGCCAGTAGTATTCAGGGGAGACTAATCTACGAGCAGTACTTC
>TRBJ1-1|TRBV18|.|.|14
CASTSGRMVTKAFF
TGTGCCAGCACTTCAGGGCGTATGGTTACTAAAGCTTTCTTT
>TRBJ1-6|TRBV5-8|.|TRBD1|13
CASTRQGVPPLHF
TGTGCCAGCACCCGACAGGGGGTTCCACCCCTCCACTTT
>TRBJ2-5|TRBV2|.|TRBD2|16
CASSGGSGRAGETQYF
TGTGCCAGCAGTGGAGGTAGCGGGAGGGCCGGGGAGACCCAGTACTTC
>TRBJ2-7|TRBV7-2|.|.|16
CASSRRVGQSSYEQYF
TGTGCCAGCAGTCGCCGAGTAGGCCAGAGCTCCTACGAGCAGTACTTC
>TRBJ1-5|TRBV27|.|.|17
CASSSIHGPPGDQPQHF
TGTGCCAGCAGTTCCATACACGGGCCTCCCGGCGATCAGCCCCAGCATTTT
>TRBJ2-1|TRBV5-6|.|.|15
CASSLALGVGNEQFF
TGTGCCAGCAGCTTGGCACTTGGGGTGGGGAATGAGCAGTTCTTC
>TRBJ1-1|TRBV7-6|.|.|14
CASSLVGKNTEAFF
TGTGCCAGCAGCTTAGTAGGGAAGAACACTGAAGCTTTCTTT
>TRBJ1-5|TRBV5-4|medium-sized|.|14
CASSLRGMRQPQHF
TGTGCCAGCAGCTTGCGGGGGATGAGGCAGCCCCAGCATTTT
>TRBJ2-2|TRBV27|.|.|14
CASNPSSGTGELFF
TGTGCCAGCAACCCTTCTTCAGGGACCGGGGAGCTGTTTTTT
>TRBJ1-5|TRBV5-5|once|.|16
CASSMGRDGSNQPQHF
TGTGCCAGCAGCATGGGCCGGGACGGTAGCAATCAGCCCCAGCATTTT
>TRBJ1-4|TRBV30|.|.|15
CAWSKGLSPSEKLFF
TGTGCCTGGAGTAAAGGATTGTCCCCGAGTGAAAAACTGTTTTTT
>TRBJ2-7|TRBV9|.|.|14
CASSSDSSGYEQYF
TGTGCCAGCAGCTCGGACTCGAGTGGCTACGAGCAGTACTTC
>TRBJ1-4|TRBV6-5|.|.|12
CASRLDAGKLFF
TGTGCCAGCAGATTGGACGCAGGGAAACTGTTTTTT
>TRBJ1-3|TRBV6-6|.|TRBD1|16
CASSRQGASSGNTIYF
TGTGCCAGCAGTCGGCAGGGGGCGAGTTCGGGAAACACCATATATTTT
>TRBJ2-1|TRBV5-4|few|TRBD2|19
CASRPFGTSGRRSYNEQFF
TGTGCCAGCAGACCGTTTGGGACTAGCGGGAGAAGGTCCTACAATGAGCAGTTCTTC
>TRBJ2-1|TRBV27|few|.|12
CASSEGYNEQFF
TGTGCCAGTTCTGAAGGGTACAATGAGCAGTTCTTC
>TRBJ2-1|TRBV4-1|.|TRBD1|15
CASSPGQGGPGAQFF
TGCGCCAGCAGCCCCGGACAGGGAGGTCCGGGCGCCCAGTTCTTC
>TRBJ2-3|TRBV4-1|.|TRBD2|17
CASSRLGLAGGTDTQYF
TGCGCCAGCAGCCGTCTAGGGCTAGCGGGTGGCACAGATACGCAGTATTTT
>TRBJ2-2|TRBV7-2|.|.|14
CASSPGTWAGELFF
TGTGCCAGCAGCCCAGGGACATGGGCCGGGGAGCTGTTTTTT